This is a list of T cell receptor beta chains from one sample in a study of blood T cell repertoires in COVID-19. Using immunoSEQ multiplex PCR, the repertoire was profiled, and TCRdb retains in-frame clones only, with some absent. The sample has about 310,000 clones, roughly 90% seen once. Material: peripheral blood. These receptors were obtained from a woman in her 30s with COVID-19, enrolled during active disease. Each CDR3 is given with its conserved first and last residue. Size values are once, few and many counts, or a class for expanded clones, and some rows have none.

j_call | v_call | clone_size | cdr3_aa
TRBJ2-1 | TRBV5-6 | - | CASRLQGAGNEQFF
TRBJ1-3 | TRBV3-1/TRBV3-2 | - | CASSQDVSGGNTIYF
TRBJ2-5 | TRBV5-1 | - | CASSRPTGSETQYF
TRBJ1-1 | TRBV10-2 | - | CASSEAGGMNTEAFF
TRBJ1-3 | TRBV19 | - | CASKKQGSGNTIYF
TRBJ2-2 | TRBV19 | - | CASSQQGNTGELFF
TRBJ1-1 | TRBV4-1 | - | CASSQDPEQSNTEAFF
TRBJ2-5 | TRBV18 | - | CASSPRAEGETQYF
TRBJ2-3 | TRBV9 | - | CASSVDSAMDTQYF
TRBJ1-5 | TRBV13 | - | CASSLGARFQPQHF
TRBJ2-3 | TRBV7-9 | - | CASSLGTGSRADTQYF
TRBJ1-2 | TRBV19 | - | CASSTFEGTDRGDHYGYTF
TRBJ2-3 | TRBV11-2 | - | CASSLWTGGTDTQYF
TRBJ1-1 | TRBV30 | - | CAWTVTGQGTEAFF
TRBJ1-1 | TRBV5-1 | - | CASSPSVPGQIMNTEAFF
TRBJ1-2 | TRBV4-1 | - | CASSQVGVSGYTF
TRBJ1-1 | TRBV18 | - | CASSPGQNTEAFF
TRBJ2-3 | TRBV3-1/TRBV3-2 | - | CASSSRFNTGDATDTQYF
TRBJ2-6 | TRBV3-1/TRBV3-2 | - | CASSPTAVGANVLTF
TRBJ2-1 | TRBV4-1 | - | CASSLEGSPGRTYNEQFF
TRBJ1-4 | TRBV6-6 | - | CASSITRYEANEKLFF
TRBJ1-5 | TRBV10-3 | - | CAISGDSNQPQHF
TRBJ2-1 | TRBV5-1 | - | CASSFGGLAAYNEQFF
TRBJ2-2 | TRBV7-6 | - | CASSWLSGNANTGELFF
TRBJ1-5 | TRBV28 | - | CASSGQGQWFNQPQHF
TRBJ2-1 | TRBV6-6 | - | CASRRGRGVGQGNNEQFF
TRBJ1-1 | TRBV5-1 | - | CASSLGGEGNTEAFF
TRBJ2-2 | TRBV24-1 | - | CATSDSRGSGELFF
TRBJ1-2 | TRBV5-1 | - | CASSPEQGTSNYGYTF
TRBJ1-2 | TRBV2 | - | CASTSQGANYGYTF
TRBJ2-1 | TRBV9 | - | CASSTRPASGRANAGNEQFF
TRBJ2-3 | TRBV28 | - | CASSHRLAGGKDTQYF
TRBJ1-1 | TRBV6-6 | - | CASSRPEGQGFNTEAFF
TRBJ1-2 | TRBV23-1 | - | CASSHGANPGYTF
TRBJ2-7 | TRBV15 | - | CATSRKSRVGRKNEQYF
TRBJ2-2 | TRBV27 | - | CASSLRLAGGPSGGELFF
TRBJ1-3 | TRBV27 | - | CASRPTGTGGFVVGNTIYF
TRBJ2-7 | TRBV3-1/TRBV3-2 | once | CASSQDRRQGLAEQYF
TRBJ2-5 | TRBV4-2 | - | CASSQDWGQGAGETQYF
TRBJ2-7 | TRBV11-2 | - | CATEGTGTYEQYF
TRBJ2-5 | TRBV5-4 | once | CASSPGLAGGETQYF
TRBJ2-1 | TRBV5-6 | - | CASSLGTYYNEQFF
TRBJ1-2 | TRBV19 | once | CASSTGSIYGYTF
TRBJ1-1 | TRBV5-6 | - | CASSLTGGEAFF
TRBJ2-1 | TRBV6-2/TRBV6-3 | - | CASSYSTGDLSSYNEQFF
TRBJ2-7 | TRBV7-8 | - | CASSLVDSTYEQYF
TRBJ2-1 | TRBV25-1 | - | CASGRDRTYNEQFF
TRBJ1-1 | TRBV30 | - | CAWTGNMNTEAFF
TRBJ1-5 | TRBV7-8 | - | CASSVLQNQPQHF
TRBJ1-2 | TRBV6-5 | - | CASSPGTNYYGYTF